Detailed here is one TCR beta chain. TCRdb re-called the PCR reads with MiXCR, one entry per CDR3 protein. The table shows about 18,000 distinct CDR3 sequences, with 50% to 65% occurring only once. The sample originates from a study of vaccination and CD4 T cells after COVID-19. The source is a human donor who had recovered from COVID-19. The source was CD4+ T cells from blood, collected after SARS-CoV-2 vaccination.

The CDR3 loop is CSALPILAGERTDTQYF. Here the CDR3 DNA reads TGCAGTGCTCTTCCCATACTAGCGGGCGAACGCACAGATACGCAGTATTTT. This chain connects TRBV20-1 to TRBJ2-3, with 9 bases lining up with TRBD2. Germline CDR1 DFQATT, CDR2 SNEGSKA (reference sequence). Trimming took 5 bases from V and 1 from J; bases not matched to a gene: 13. The CDR3 is 17 residues long.